The 21 T cell receptor beta chains reported below all come from one sample, sequenced in a study of metastatic and nonmetastatic thyroid tumors. TCRdb re-called the PCR reads through MiXCR. The sample carries about 25,000 clones, roughly 20% recorded once. Before thyroid surgery, none of the patients had received any treatment. The sequenced sample consisted of adjacent normal tissue. These receptors were taken from a female donor with papillary thyroid cancer or a benign thyroid nodule (not recorded which). Some clones in this sample may be carry-over from other donors' samples.

This clone counts as medium-sized. J is TRBJ1-2 and V is TRBV6-1, with a possible D match to TRBD1 (6 bases). This CDR3 comprises 11 residues. The germline V gene encodes CDR1 MNHNS and CDR2 SASEGT. Trimming removed 4 bases at V and 7 bases at J, with 7 bases between. CDR3 nucleotides: TGTGCCAGCAGTGCAGGGGTTGGCTACACCTTC. It yields the protein CASSAGVGYTF.

This clone was recorded many times. This sequence joins TRBV6-1 and TRBJ1-1, with D possibly being TRBD1 (5 bases). The CDR3 covers 11 residues. CDR1 and CDR2 from the germline V gene are MNHNS and SASEGT. Trimming removed 7 bases at V and 11 bases at J, with 14 bases between. Here the CDR3 reads CASIVRQIAFF. DNA of the CDR3: TGTGCCAGCATAGTGAGACAGATCGCTTTCTTT.

This chain joins TRBV19 and TRBJ2-1; 7 positions agree with TRBD1. CDR3 length: 15 amino acids. Unmatched junction bases numbered 12, after V lost 5 bases and J lost 8 bases. Germline lookup yields CDR1 LNHDA and CDR2 SQIVND (reference sequence). The CDR3 nucleotides are TGTGCCAGTAGTGACCTGACAGGGCCGGTCGATGAGCAGTTCTTC. Protein product: CASSDLTGPVDEQFF.

This clone was seen ten or more times. The chain couples TRBV6-1 to TRBJ1-4, with no clear D. The CDR3 has 13 amino acids. V was cut by 2 bases and J by 4 bases, with 5 bases left in between. CDR1 is MNHNS and CDR2 is SASEGT in the germline V gene. CDR3 sequence: CASSEYLNEKLFF. The CDR3 DNA sequence: TGTGCCAGCAGTGAATATCTTAATGAAAAACTGTTTTTT.

This clone was observed many times. The V and J genes are TRBV6-1 and TRBJ2-3; D possibly corresponds to TRBD2 (5 bases). The CDR3 contains 13 residues. The V end was cut by 4 bases, the J end by 5 bases, with 10 bases between. Germline lookup yields CDR1 MNHNS and CDR2 SASEGT. CDR3 DNA sequence: TGTGCCAGCAGTGGGGAGTCAGTAGATACGCAGTATTTT. Translated, it gives CASSGESVDTQYF.

Many counts were recorded for this clone. The chain recombines TRBV3-1 with TRBJ1-1, with D possibly matching TRBD1 (5 bases). The CDR3 consists of 15 residues. The germline CDR1 and CDR2 sequences are LGHDT and YNNKEL (reference sequence). Trimming removed 6 bases at V and 4 bases at J, with 18 bases between. The CDR3 reads CASSFGATRGTEAFF. The CDR3 DNA follows: TGTGCCAGCAGTTTCGGGGCCACAAGGGGCACTGAAGCTTTCTTT.

Comment on this clone: The CDR3 does not close with the conserved phenylalanine or tryptophan, likely indicating a read error. The rearrangement links TRBV5-1 to TRBJ1-2; D possibly corresponds to TRBD1 (5 bases). CDR1 SGHRS and CDR2 YFSETQ come from the germline V gene. V shed 1 base and J shed 3 bases, with 10 bases lying between them. The CDR3 is 14 residues long. Written as DNA, the CDR3 is TGCGCCAGCAGCTTGAGGGGCGGTGACTATGGCTACACCTCC. Translating it yields CASSLRGGDYGYTS.

Relative to its sample, this clone is medium-sized. This chain links TRBV6-1 with TRBJ2-7; tentatively, D is TRBD2 (7 bases). V was shortened by 5 bases and J by 10 bases, with 30 bases between the two germline ends. Germline V gene data show CDR1 as MNHNS and CDR2 as SASEGT. The CDR3 has 17 amino acids. CDR3 in amino acids: CASSRILSGALPGGQYF. DNA for the CDR3: TGTGCCAGCAGTCGCATCCTCTCAGGGGCCCTACCGGGAGGACAGTACTTC.

This clone was detected ten times or more. This sequence joins TRBV19 and TRBJ1-1; possibly TRBD1 for D (5 bases). CDR3 length: 13 residues. V was pared by 4 bases and J by 6 bases, with 12 bases between. The germline V gene encodes CDR1 LNHDA and CDR2 SQIVND (reference sequence). CDR3 sequence reads: CASSNGGRAEAFF. DNA for the CDR3: TGTGCCAGTAGTAATGGGGGACGAGCTGAAGCTTTCTTT.

The chain links TRBV7-2 to TRBJ1-3, with TRBD1 as a possible D gene (5 bases). The CDR3 consists of 16 residues. Per germline, CDR1 SGHTA and CDR2 FQGNSA. Between the trimmed V and J ends, which lost 2 bases and 1 base, there was a span of 12 bases. The CDR3, as DNA: TGTGCCAGCAGCTTAACGCAGGGATTATCTGGAAACACCATATATTTT. Its translation: CASSLTQGLSGNTIYF.

This clone turned up a few times. This sequence joins TRBV27 and TRBJ2-1; 10 nucleotides match TRBD2. Trimming removed 5 bases from V and 7 bases from J; junction bases left unmatched: 8. Germline-derived CDR1 and CDR2 are MNHEY and SMNVEV (reference sequence). The CDR3 consists of 15 residues. CDR3 DNA: TGTGCCAGCAGTCCCCCCGTTAGCGGGAGGAATGAGCAGTTCTTC. It is translated as CASSPPVSGRNEQFF.

Turning to this clone: This may come from a read error, since a much larger clone is one base off. The chain combines TRBV4-3 with TRBJ1-1; D is possibly TRBD1 (6 bases). CDR1 and CDR2 from the germline V gene are LGHNA and YSLEER. This CDR3 contains 13 residues. The CDR3 bases are TGCTCCAGCAGCCTACAGGGAAACACTGAAGCTTTCTTT. This sequence encodes CSSSLQGNTEAFF.

By proportion, this clone is medium-sized. The CDR3 reads CASSLEGSGNQPQHF. The CDR3 DNA reads TGTGCCAGCAGTTTAGAAGGGTCGGGGAATCAGCCCCAGCATTTT. The chain joins TRBV12-3 or TRBV12-4 to TRBJ1-5, with D unresolved. V dropped 1 base and J dropped 4 bases, with 11 bases sitting between them. The CDR3 is 15 residues long.

In its sample, this clone ranks as medium-sized (0.01 to 0.1%). The V gene is TRBV6-1, the J gene TRBJ2-1; 10 positions match TRBD2. The CDR3 covers 16 residues. Germline assignment: CDR1 MNHNS and CDR2 SASEGT. V dropped 6 bases and J dropped 7; count of bases not matched to a gene: 12. In DNA form, the CDR3 reads TGTGCCAGCAGCCGTCTTCTAGCGGGAGCCCCTAATGAGCAGTTCTTC. This translates into CASSRLLAGAPNEQFF.

In the case of this clone: The junction differs from germline at one of its ends, possibly a read error. CDR3: CASILVVGGPGEQFF. CDR3 nucleotides: TGTGCCAGCATCTTAGTGGTGGGAGGGCCGGGTGAGCAGTTCTTC. The J gene is TRBJ2-1, the V gene TRBV7-8; TRBD2 matches at 7 bases. Germline V gives CDR1 SGHVS, CDR2 FQNEAQ. This CDR3 contains 15 residues.

This clone is medium-sized (0.01 to 0.1%) in the sample. Other nucleotide sequences from this sample produce the same CDR3. V and J are TRBV28 and TRBJ2-7; no clear D. Trimming stripped 2 bases from V and 6 bases from J, with 8 bases between. CDR3 size: 12 residues. Germline V gene lookup returns CDR1 MDHEN and CDR2 SYDVKM. CDR3 sequence reads: CASSLGVREQYF. In DNA form, the CDR3 reads TGTGCCAGCAGTTTAGGGGTCCGCGAGCAGTACTTC.

This clone qualifies as medium-sized. The gene calls are TRBV6-1 and TRBJ1-1; D unclear. The ends were cut back, 7 bases at V and 4 bases at J, with 7 bases in the middle. The CDR3 spans 11 residues. Germline CDR1 reads MNHNS; CDR2 reads SASEGT. The CDR3 DNA sequence: TGTGCCAGCAAAGATAGCACTGAAGCTTTCTTT. Its protein product is CASKDSTEAFF.

In its sample, this clone was seen a few times. A much larger clone sits a single nucleotide away, making a read error possible. The same CDR3 arises from other DNA sequences in this sample as well. V and J are TRBV9 and TRBJ2-1, with a possible D match to TRBD2 (6 bases). Per germline, CDR1 SGDLS and CDR2 YYNGEE. CDR3 length: 16 residues. Trimming removed 0 bases from V and 2 bases from J, with 12 bases in between. CDR3 coding DNA: TGTGCCAGCAGCGTAGATCTAGCGTTCACCTACAATGAGCAGTTCTTC. This sequence encodes CASSVDLAFTYNEQFF.

Notes on this clone: Lacking the conserved final phenylalanine or tryptophan, this CDR3 likely reflects a read error. The CDR3 is CASSWDGNHPQHL. The CDR3 coding sequence is TGTGCCAGCAGTTGGGACGGGAATCATCCCCAGCATCTT. The chain uses TRBV7-2 and TRBJ1-5; a weak D match, TRBD1 (5 bases). There are 13 residues in the CDR3. In germline, CDR1 is SGHTA, CDR2 FQGNSA.

As concerns this clone: One junction end does not reproduce the germline sequence, and a read error may be involved. In DNA, the CDR3 is TGCGCCAGCAGCTTTACAATCCCCACGCCTCTAAGACAGTTTGAAGCTTTCTTC. Protein: CASSFTIPTPLRQFEAFF. The chain employs TRBV5-1 and TRBJ1-1; TRBD1 is a possible D gene (5 bases). Germline V gene data show CDR1 as SGHRS and CDR2 as YFSETQ. The CDR3 sequence is 18 residues long.

Many counts were recorded for this clone. The rearrangement links TRBV13 to TRBJ2-2, with 7 bases lining up with TRBD1. Germline V gives CDR1 PRHDT, CDR2 FYEKMQ (reference sequence). The CDR3 spans 16 residues. Losses at the gene ends were 5 bases for V and 7 bases for J; bases not matched to a gene: 13. CDR3 nucleotides: TGTGCCAGCAGCCTATTACAGGGGATCGGCCTCGGGGAGCTGTTTTTT. The encoded protein is CASSLLQGIGLGELFF.